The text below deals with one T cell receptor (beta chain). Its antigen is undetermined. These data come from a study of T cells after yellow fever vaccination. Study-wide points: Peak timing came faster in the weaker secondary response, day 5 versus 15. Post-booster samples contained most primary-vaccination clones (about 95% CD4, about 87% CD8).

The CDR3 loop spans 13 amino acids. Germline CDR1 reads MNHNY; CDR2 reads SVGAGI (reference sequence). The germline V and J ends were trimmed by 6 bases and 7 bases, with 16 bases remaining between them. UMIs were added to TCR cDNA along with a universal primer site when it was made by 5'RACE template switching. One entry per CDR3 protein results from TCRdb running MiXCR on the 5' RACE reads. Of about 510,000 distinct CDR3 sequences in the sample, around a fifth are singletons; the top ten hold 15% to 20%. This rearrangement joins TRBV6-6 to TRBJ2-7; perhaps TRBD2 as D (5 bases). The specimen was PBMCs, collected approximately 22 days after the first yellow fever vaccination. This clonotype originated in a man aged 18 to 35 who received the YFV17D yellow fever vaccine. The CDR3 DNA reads TGTGCCAGCAGCGGACTGGGTCCGGGAGAGCAGTACTTC. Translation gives CASSGLGPGEQYF.